The 32 T cell receptor beta chains in this list originate from one sample, sequenced in a study of blood T cell repertoires in COVID-19. TCRdb's copy holds only in-frame clones and misses some; the assay was immunoSEQ multiplex PCR. The profile shows 120,000 or so clones, about four fifths of them singletons. The sample was peripheral blood. The origin of the receptors is a man in his 60s with acute or convalescent COVID-19.

The chain has TRBV19 and TRBJ2-2, with D unresolved. Germline V gives CDR1 LNHDA, CDR2 SQIVND (reference sequence). The CDR3 totals 13 residues. The V and J ends lost 10 bases and 0 bases respectively, with 9 bases between them. Here the CDR3 reads CATLGANTGELFF. For the CDR3, the DNA is TGTGCCACCCTAGGAGCGAACACCGGGGAGCTGTTTTTT.

The chain couples TRBV7-3 to TRBJ2-3; 8 bases are a match to TRBD2. The CDR3 is made up of 16 amino acids. Trimming removed 1 base from V and 6 bases from J; junction bases left unmatched: 9. In germline, CDR1 is SGHTA, CDR2 FQGTGA. The CDR3 coding sequence is TGTGCCAGCAGCTTAAGTGCGGGAGGTTCGGGGGATACGCAGTATTTT. The encoded protein is CASSLSAGGSGDTQYF.

V and J are TRBV5-6 and TRBJ2-7; tentatively, D is TRBD2 (6 bases). The CDR3 length is 13 residues. Germline V gene data show CDR1 as SGHDT and CDR2 as YYEEEE. The V gene lost 4 bases and the J gene lost 3 bases, with 11 bases spanning the gap. The CDR3 DNA reads TGTGCCAGCAGCCAATTGGAGGGCTACGAGCAGTACTTC. It encodes CASSQLEGYEQYF.

The rearrangement uses TRBV30 and TRBJ2-1; possible D gene TRBD1, 6 bases. V shed 1 base and J shed 4 bases, with 8 bases lying between them. The length of the CDR3 is 13 residues. Germline CDR1 and CDR2: GTSNPN and SVGIG (reference sequence). CDR3 sequence: CAWSAGQYNEQFF. The CDR3, as DNA: TGTGCCTGGAGTGCCGGACAGTACAATGAGCAGTTCTTC. Combining the CDR3 with reference TRBV30 and TRBJ2-1 gives the whole variable domain SQTIHQWPATLVQPVGSPLSLECTVEGTSNPNLYWYRQAAGRGLQLLFYSVGIGQISSEVPQNLSASRPQDRQFILSSKKLLLSDSGFYLCAWSAGQYNEQFFGPGTRLTVL.

The rearrangement joins TRBV5-4 to TRBJ1-6; D call uncertain. Trimming stripped 4 bases from V and 15 bases from J, with 11 bases between. Germline lookup yields CDR1 SGHNT and CDR2 YYREEE (reference sequence). The CDR3 has 11 residues. This CDR3 reads CASSQGGVLHF. The DNA for the CDR3 is TGTGCCAGCAGCCAAGGTGGAGTCCTCCACTTT.

The chain has TRBV5-4 and TRBJ2-7, with 9 nucleotides matching TRBD1. Germline-derived CDR1 and CDR2 are SGHNT and YYREEE (reference sequence). The CDR3 contains 13 residues. V shed 3 bases, J shed 5 bases, and the junction held 3 bases outside the gene matches. CDR3 protein: CASSSGQGNEQYF. Written as DNA, the CDR3 is TGTGCCAGCAGCTCGGGACAGGGCAACGAGCAGTACTTC.

The chain is built from TRBV6-5 and TRBJ2-3; unclear D gene. Germline CDR1 MNHEY, CDR2 SVGAGI. The CDR3 loop spans 14 amino acids. Trimming stripped 6 bases from V and 0 bases from J, with 10 bases between. This CDR3 is CASSPQRSTDTQYF. Written as DNA, the CDR3 is TGTGCCAGCAGCCCCCAGAGGAGCACAGATACGCAGTATTTT.

The chain couples TRBV4-2 to TRBJ1-2, with unresolved D. The CDR3 runs 13 residues. Looked up from germline, CDR1 is LGHNA and CDR2 is YNFKEQ. The germline V and J ends were trimmed by 0 bases and 8 bases, with 10 bases remaining between them. Here the CDR3 reads CASSQEWGEGYTF. CDR3 coding DNA: TGTGCCAGCAGCCAAGAATGGGGAGAGGGCTACACCTTC.

The chain combines TRBV7-8 with TRBJ2-7; tentatively, D is TRBD1 (5 bases). The V gene lost 5 bases and the J gene lost 7 bases, with 18 bases spanning the gap. The CDR3 has 14 residues. Germline V gene data show CDR1 as SGHVS and CDR2 as FQNEAQ. CDR3 in DNA: TGTGCCAGCAGCCCGGTGGTCAGGGTGGGGGAGCAGTACTTC. Translation: CASSPVVRVGEQYF.

The chain has TRBV2 and TRBJ2-1; D is possibly TRBD1 (6 bases). The CDR3 is 15 amino acids. V dropped 4 bases and J dropped 2 bases, with 12 bases sitting between them. Looked up from germline, CDR1 is SNHLY and CDR2 is FYNNEI. The CDR3 protein is CASSVEAGAYNEQFF. The CDR3 DNA is TGTGCCAGCAGTGTTGAAGCAGGGGCCTACAATGAGCAGTTCTTC.

This clone was picked up a small number of times. J is TRBJ2-2 and V is TRBV2; 7 positions match TRBD2. The ends lost 5 bases at V and 0 bases at J; junction bases unmatched: 3. This CDR3 is 15 amino acids long. Germline V gene data show CDR1 as SNHLY and CDR2 as FYNNEI. The CDR3 coding sequence is TGTGCCAGCAGTTTGGCGGGGGCGAACACCGGGGAGCTGTTTTTT. Amino acid sequence: CASSLAGANTGELFF.

This chain links TRBV3-1 (or the pseudogene TRBV3-2) with TRBJ1-6, with 7 positions matching TRBD1. The CDR3 is 14 amino acids. CDR1 is LGHDT and CDR2 is YNNKEL in the germline V gene (reference sequence). V lost 4 bases and J lost 7; bases outside the gene matches: 4. CDR3 protein: CASSLGTANSPLHF. The CDR3 DNA reads as TGTGCCAGCAGCCTGGGGACAGCGAATTCACCCCTCCACTTT.

V usage is TRBV6-1 and J usage is TRBJ2-1; D uncertain. The V end lost 1 base, the J end lost 2 bases, and 12 bases lay between the germline ends. The germline gives CDR1 MNHNS, CDR2 SASEGT. CDR3 size: 16 residues. The CDR3 sequence is CASSEERFAAYNEQFF. In nucleotides, the CDR3 is TGTGCCAGCAGTGAAGAACGTTTTGCGGCCTACAATGAGCAGTTCTTC.

To note about this clone: The junction differs from germline at one of its ends, possibly a read error. V gene TRBV5-1 combines with J gene TRBJ1-1; 9 bases align to TRBD1. The CDR3 is 17 amino acids. The germline V gene has CDR1 SGHRS and CDR2 YFSETQ. CDR3 region: CASRLGFSGQGNTEAFF. DNA of the CDR3: TGCGCCAGCAGGTTGGGATTTTCGGGACAGGGGAACACTGAAGCTTTCTTT.

The V call is TRBV28, the J call TRBJ1-2, with D possibly matching TRBD1 (5 bases). Germline CDR1 MDHEN, CDR2 SYDVKM. V dropped 5 bases and J dropped 4 bases, with 14 bases sitting between them. The CDR3 covers 14 residues. The CDR3 sequence is CASSQIGGGYGYTF. DNA of the CDR3: TGTGCCAGCAGTCAAATCGGCGGGGGCTATGGCTACACCTTC.

This chain uses TRBV28 with TRBJ1-5, with a tentative D call TRBD1 (6 bases). Between the trimmed V and J ends, which lost 4 bases and 7 bases, there was a span of 20 bases. The CDR3 runs to 16 residues. The V gene's germline CDR1 is MDHEN and CDR2 SYDVKM. The chain's CDR3 is CASSSPLRGARQPQHF. CDR3 DNA: TGTGCCAGCAGTTCCCCCCTCCGGGGGGCGAGACAGCCCCAGCATTTT.

This clone was counted many times. The chain couples TRBV12-3 or TRBV12-4 to TRBJ2-2; D is ambiguous. V was pared by 3 bases and J by 7 bases, with 3 bases between. The CDR3 runs to 11 residues. The CDR3 nucleotides are TGTGCCAGCAGTTTCGGCGGGGAGCTGTTTTTT. It specifies CASSFGGELFF.

Concerning this clone itself: Other DNA sequences from this sample encode an identical CDR3 as well. V gene TRBV7-9 combines with J gene TRBJ2-7; 8 positions match TRBD1. CDR1 is SEHNR and CDR2 is FQNEAQ in the germline V gene (reference sequence). V lost 3 bases and J lost 3; bases outside the gene matches: 1. The CDR3 covers 13 residues. This CDR3 is CASSLGTGYEQYF. Written as DNA, the CDR3 is TGTGCCAGCAGCTTGGGGACAGGCTACGAGCAGTACTTC.

CDR3 nucleotide sequence: TGTGCCAGCAGCCCGGGACTAGCCGATGAGCAGTTCTTC. Its translation is CASSPGLADEQFF. The V gene is TRBV3-1 (or the pseudogene TRBV3-2), the J gene TRBJ2-1, with 9 bases matching TRBD2. V lost 4 bases, J lost 8 bases, and 3 bases stayed unmatched. This CDR3 has 13 amino acids. Germline V gene data show CDR1 as LGHDT and CDR2 as YNNKEL (reference sequence).

The rearrangement uses TRBV19 and TRBJ1-3; D is unclear. Trimming took off 1 base at V and 0 bases at J, with 10 bases between the two ends. CDR3 size: 16 residues. Germline CDR1 is LNHDA and CDR2 is SQIVND (reference sequence). CDR3 in amino acids: CASSIVQRSSGNTIYF. CDR3 nucleotides: TGTGCCAGTAGTATAGTCCAACGGAGCTCTGGAAACACCATATATTTT.

The chain combines TRBV27 with TRBJ2-3; TRBD2 is a possible D gene (6 bases). Germline V gives CDR1 MNHEY, CDR2 SMNVEV (reference sequence). This CDR3 is built from 13 residues. The CDR3 sequence is CDRRGTRTDTQYF. In DNA form, the CDR3 reads TGTGACCGGCGCGGGACCCGGACAGATACGCAGTATTTT.

The rearrangement uses TRBV5-6 and TRBJ2-3, with TRBD1 matching over 7 bases. This CDR3 has 16 residues. Trimming at V came to 6 bases and at J to 0 bases, leaving 10 bases not matched to a gene. Germline V gene sequence: CDR1 SGHDT, CDR2 YYEEEE. CDR3 in DNA: TGTGCCAGCACCACTACGAGGGGGCTTAGCACAGATACGCAGTATTTT. Translation: CASTTTRGLSTDTQYF.

This chain links TRBV6-2 or TRBV6-3 with TRBJ2-2; 10 nucleotides align to TRBD2. This CDR3 has 16 amino acids. Germline assignment: CDR1 MNHEY and CDR2 SVGEGT. With V trimmed by 6 bases and J by 6 bases, 10 bases remained unmatched. CDR3 residues: CASSLSGLAVPGELFF. The DNA of the CDR3 is TGTGCCAGCAGCTTATCAGGACTAGCGGTACCCGGGGAGCTGTTTTTT.

The chain has TRBV12-3 or TRBV12-4 and TRBJ1-2, with TRBD1 identical over 7 bases. The CDR3 has 13 amino acids. The junction had 4 bases not matched to a gene; V was cut back by 4 bases and J by 5 bases. The CDR3 region is CASSYRGGYGYTF. The CDR3 coding sequence is TGTGCCAGCAGTTACAGGGGAGGATATGGCTACACCTTC.

This sequence joins TRBV24-1 and TRBJ2-3, with TRBD1 identical over 9 bases. Germline loops: CDR1 KGHDR, CDR2 SFDVKD. Trimming cost V 3 bases and J 0 bases; bases outside gene matches: 3. The CDR3 runs 16 residues. The CDR3 is CATSDTGTGSTDTQYF. As DNA, the CDR3 is TGTGCCACCAGTGATACGGGGACAGGGAGCACAGATACGCAGTATTTT.

The chain combines TRBV19 with TRBJ2-1; 9 bases are shared with TRBD1. Per the germline V gene, CDR1 is LNHDA and CDR2 is SQIVND (reference sequence). Trimming removed 5 bases from V and 7 bases from J; junction bases left unmatched: 9. The CDR3 runs to 15 residues. The CDR3 bases are TGTGCCAGTAGTTCCCCCCGGGACAGGGTAAATGAGCAGTTCTTC. Residues: CASSSPRDRVNEQFF.

The chain links TRBV6-5 to TRBJ2-7, with D hard to call. Looked up from germline, CDR1 is MNHEY and CDR2 is SVGAGI. CDR3 size: 13 residues. Trimming took 0 bases from V and 5 from J, leaving 8 bases between them. The chain's CDR3 is CASSYSSRNEQYF. In DNA form, the CDR3 reads TGTGCCAGCAGTTACTCGAGTCGAAACGAGCAGTACTTC.

This clone was recorded once. The chain is built from TRBV6-1 and TRBJ1-6; 7 bases are shared with TRBD1. V gave up 2 bases and J gave up 14 bases; unmatched junction bases: 12. The germline V gene has CDR1 MNHNS and CDR2 SASEGT. CDR3 length: 15 amino acids. CDR3 in DNA: TGTGCCAGCAGTGAAAACGGCCAGGGGGTTCGGGCCCTCCACTTT. Translating gives CASSENGQGVRALHF.

About this clone itself: The junction departs from germline at one end; a sequencing error may be responsible. V gene TRBV5-5 combines with J gene TRBJ1-1; D unresolved. The CDR3 totals 12 residues. In germline, CDR1 is SGHKS, CDR2 YYEKEE (reference sequence). The CDR3 DNA follows: TGTGCCAGCACCTTGGATCGGGGTCGGAGTTTCTTT. Amino acids: CASTLDRGRSFF.

The chain links TRBV5-1 to TRBJ1-2; 8 bases fit TRBD1. J lost 8 bases, V lost 0 bases, and 6 bases had no gene match. Germline V CDR1 and CDR2: SGHRS, YFSETQ. The CDR3 covers 14 residues. The CDR3 region is CASSLADRAGGYTF. The CDR3, as DNA: TGCGCCAGCAGCTTGGCGGACAGGGCGGGGGGCTACACCTTC. The variable domain in full, with the rest retrieved from reference TRBV5-1 and TRBJ1-2, is KAGVTQTPRYLIKTRGQQVTLSCSPISGHRSVSWYQQTPGQGLQFLFEYFSETQRNKGNFPGRFSGRQFSNSRSEMNVSTLELGDSALYLCASSLADRAGGYTFGSGTRLTVV.

The chain combines TRBV6-4 with TRBJ2-3; TRBD2 aligns across 7 bases. Germline V CDR1 and CDR2: MRHNA, SNTAGT. V shed 6 bases and J 14 bases; nucleotides not matched to a gene: 11. There are 12 residues in the CDR3. The CDR3 region is CASSRHSGTPYF. CDR3 coding DNA: TGTGCCAGCAGCAGACACAGCGGGACCCCGTATTTT.

A word on this clone: The sample carries other DNA sequences with the same CDR3. V is TRBV28 and J is TRBJ1-3; 9 nucleotides match TRBD1. The V and J ends lost 3 bases and 5 bases, in that order; junction bases with no gene match: 2. Germline V lookup: CDR1 MDHEN, CDR2 SYDVKM. The CDR3 sequence is 14 residues long. CDR3 loop: CASSLGQGRNTIYF. The CDR3 DNA follows: TGTGCCAGCAGTTTGGGACAGGGCCGAAACACCATATATTTT.